The clone carrying this TCR beta chain has just one count. Deletions cut 6 bases from V and 2 bases from J, with 11 bases between. Germline loops: CDR1 MDHEN, CDR2 SYDVKM. The CDR3 sequence is 13 residues long. The repertoire was sequenced with immunoSEQ multiplex PCR; TCRdb's copy has only in-frame clones and lacks some. The data show under 150,000 clones, 88% seen once. These data come from a study of blood T cell repertoires in COVID-19. Study-level background: The United States, Italy and Spain supplied acute and convalescent COVID-19 samples.

The gene calls are TRBV28 and TRBJ2-7; D may be TRBD2 (5 bases). The clonotype comes from a man in his sixties or seventies with active COVID-19. The sequenced sample consisted of peripheral blood. As DNA, the CDR3 is TGTGCCAGCAGCCGGAGGCCGACCTACGAGCAGTACTTC. Translating gives CASSRRPTYEQYF.